Sequencing of this T cell receptor (beta chain) was carried out in a study of blood T cell repertoires in COVID-19. At the level of the study: Specimens from acute and convalescent COVID-19 originated in the United States, Italy and Spain. T cells, B-cell-depleted T cells, or PBMCs supplied cDNA or gDNA.

The study drew participants aged about 18 to 90 years from approximately 25 US areas. As handled by the study authors: Estimation of nucleated cell counts was performed using reference gene primer amplification. TCRdb's copy holds only in-frame clones and misses some; the assay was immunoSEQ multiplex PCR. V, J and clone size reflect that table, while D and trimming were determined from the DNA. The table shows over 150,000 clones, with around 83% occurring only once. The V end lost 7 bases, the J end lost 3 bases, and 15 bases lay between the germline ends. Germline CDR1 reads MDHEN; CDR2 reads SYDVKM. The length of the CDR3 is 14 residues.

The chain carries TRBV28 and TRBJ1-2, with D hard to call. The source is a man aged 35 to 55 who had recovered from COVID-19. The source material was PBMCs or T cells enriched from blood (not recorded which). This CDR3 reads CASNSGSRDYGYTF. The CDR3 nucleotides are TGTGCCAGCAATAGCGGGTCCCGCGACTATGGCTACACCTTC.